This TCR beta chain was captured by sequencing in a study of regulatory and conventional T cells in RAG deficiency. General study points: In Omenn syndrome, Treg and Tconv repertoires overlapped >80%. Treg unique TCR beta sequences were approximately 100-fold fewer in Omenn syndrome and CID/AS patients than controls. Control T-cell subsets had markedly higher Shannon entropy and lower Simpson indices than RAG-deficient patients.

Regulatory T cells were sorted from blood as CD4+ CD25-high CD127-low cells. CDR3 length equals 16 residues. Germline CDR1 reads WNHNN; CDR2 reads SYGVQD (reference sequence). With 6 bases removed from V and 3 bases from J, the gap between germline ends came to 18 bases. This clone was seen only once. Its antigen is undetermined. Some clones are missing from TCRdb's copy, which holds only in-frame ones; the method was immunoSEQ multiplex PCR. The sample consists of roughly 29,000 clones, about nine tenths of them appearing once. These data were also filed under a second study, of regulatory T cells. That work contributes: Primers: 52 TRBV forward and 13 TRBJ reverse. In patients, unique TRB V-J pairs were restricted and V/J usage skewed, especially in Tregs.

The material sequenced was Tregs sorted from blood. The chain couples TRBV10-1 to TRBJ1-3, with D maybe TRBD1 (5 bases). The receptor was isolated from a human donor in good health. CDR3 protein: CASSSGSGQSGNTIYF. The CDR3 bases are TGCGCCAGCAGCTCGGGATCGGGGCAGAGTGGAAACACCATATATTTT.